These 24 T cell receptor beta chains share one sample of origin, sequenced in a study of post-analysis software for immune sequencing data (dated by TCRdb to about 2015). Here is what the overall study found, with its caveats: Significantly higher frequencies in patients than in controls were found for about five TRBV segments, including TRBV5-6, TRBV5-1 and TRBV20-1.

The method was PCR. Sequenced using an Illumina HiSeq 2500. To reduce PCR and sequencing biases, unique molecular identifiers were incorporated into the TCR beta cDNA libraries. The public reads were run again by TCRdb, first through fastp at Q25 and then through MiXCR, and only productive beta chains were kept. Rows with a matching CDR3 protein are joined into one entry that keeps the most common DNA and genes. Here the sample has about 400,000 distinct CDR3 sequences; approximately 33% occur a single time. Of the sample, roughly 13% is held by the ten largest clones. Which antigens these TCRs recognize remains unknown. The material sequenced was blood. These receptors all come from a girl aged 10 to 17 with multiple sclerosis.

The V gene is TRBV27, the J gene TRBJ2-5; weak D call: TRBD2 (6 bases). V was trimmed by 5 bases and J by 5 bases, leaving 18 bases between them. The CDR3 contains 15 residues. The germline V gene encodes CDR1 MNHEY and CDR2 SMNVEV (reference sequence). The CDR3 nucleotides are TGTGCCAGCAGTCCGTGGACGGGGGATTATGAGACCCAGTACTTC. Translated: CASSPWTGDYETQYF.

In nucleotides, the CDR3 is TGTGCCAGCAGCTTGCGCAGGCCCCTGGAGGTAAGAACTGAAGCTTTCTTT. Encoded protein: CASSLRRPLEVRTEAFF. The V and J genes are TRBV5-5 and TRBJ1-1; D not resolved. Germline V CDR1 and CDR2: SGHKS, YYEKEE (reference sequence). Trimming cost V 1 base and J 5 bases, with 21 bases left between them. CDR3 length equals 17 residues.

In this sample, this clonotype turned up a few times. This chain connects TRBV6-6 to TRBJ1-5, with D perhaps TRBD1 (6 bases). Germline CDR1 reads MNHNY; CDR2 reads SVGAGI (reference sequence). Trimming shortened V by 6 bases and J by 3 bases, and 12 bases separated the two germline ends. This CDR3 comprises 14 residues. CDR3 loop: CASRPRTANQPQHF. The CDR3 DNA reads TGTGCCAGCAGGCCCAGGACAGCCAATCAGCCCCAGCATTTT.

The chain is built from TRBV6-6 and TRBJ1-4; 9 bases line up with TRBD1. V gave up 3 bases and J gave up 7 bases; unmatched junction bases: 9. This CDR3 contains 16 residues. Germline V gene sequence: CDR1 MNHNY, CDR2 SVGAGI (reference sequence). CDR3 amino acids: CASSYILGQGAEKLFF. The CDR3 nucleotides are TGTGCCAGCAGTTATATCCTGGGACAGGGAGCTGAAAAACTGTTTTTT.

This rearrangement joins TRBV6-5 to TRBJ2-1, with D possibly TRBD2 on 6 matching bases. Germline V gives CDR1 MNHEY, CDR2 SVGAGI. This CDR3 contains 16 residues. Trimming stripped 0 bases from V and 7 bases from J, with 16 bases between. DNA for the CDR3: TGTGCCAGCAGTTACTCTAGGAAAGGGACTCTTAATGAGCAGTTCTTC. It encodes CASSYSRKGTLNEQFF.

This clonotype was seen a few times. This chain uses TRBV4-3 with TRBJ2-6; D is unclear. Germline CDR1 reads LGHNA; CDR2 reads YSLEER. V was cut by 1 base and J by 0 bases, with 10 bases left in between. The length of the CDR3 is 17 residues. Here the CDR3 DNA reads TGCGCCAGCAGCCAAGGGATGAGTCGCTCTGGGGCCAACGTCCTGACTTTC. Its protein is CASSQGMSRSGANVLTF.

This chain uses TRBV28 with TRBJ1-4; D is perhaps TRBD1 (5 bases). V lost 8 bases, J lost 2 bases, and 12 bases lay in between. Germline CDR1 MDHEN, CDR2 SYDVKM. The CDR3 has 14 residues. This chain's CDR3 is CASLERGTNEKLFF. Written as DNA, the CDR3 is TGTGCCAGCTTGGAGCGGGGGACTAATGAAAAACTGTTTTTT.

This clonotype was seen more than once but under ten times. This chain connects TRBV5-1 to TRBJ2-3; TRBD2 matches 10 bases. The CDR3 spans 18 residues. J was trimmed by 0 bases and V by 0 bases; bases with no gene match: 7. CDR1 and CDR2 (germline): SGHRS, YFSETQ. The CDR3 DNA reads TGCGCCAGCAGCTTGGCCGGGACTAGCGATGGGAGCACAGATACGCAGTATTTT. Its translation is CASSLAGTSDGSTDTQYF.

Comments on this clonotype: The germline gene is not matched at one end of the junction; a read error may be the cause. The rearrangement links TRBV29-1 to TRBJ1-1, with a weak D call TRBD1 (5 bases). The CDR3 contains 13 residues. Looked up from germline, CDR1 is SQVTM and CDR2 is ANQGSEA. Here the CDR3 DNA reads TGCAGCGTTGTCCTGGGACCGAACGCTGAAGCTTTCTTT. Translation: CSVVLGPNAEAFF.

V usage is TRBV25-1 and J usage is TRBJ2-1; D gene ambiguous. CDR1 and CDR2 (germline): MGHDK, SYGVNS. The CDR3 extends over 12 amino acids. V shed 3 bases and J shed 12 bases, with 12 bases lying between them. The CDR3 spells CASSDQSPRQFF. The CDR3 DNA follows: TGTGCCAGCAGTGACCAGAGCCCCAGGCAGTTCTTC.

The chain couples TRBV20-1 to TRBJ1-4; D ambiguous. V gave up 3 bases and J gave up 1 base, with 12 bases separating them. The CDR3 runs to 15 residues. Germline-derived CDR1 and CDR2 are DFQATT and SNEGSKA (reference sequence). The CDR3 nucleotides read TGCAGTGCTAGGACCAGACTCCTAACTAATGAAAAACTGTTTTTT. This gives the protein CSARTRLLTNEKLFF.

This clonotype appeared a few times. The V call is TRBV6-1, the J call TRBJ1-2; D is uncertain. V dropped 5 bases and J dropped 4 bases, with 26 bases sitting between them. CDR1 and CDR2 (germline): MNHNS, SASEGT. The CDR3 is made up of 18 amino acids. The CDR3 loop is CASSLISYPRTFGYGYTF. The DNA for the CDR3 is TGTGCCAGCAGTCTCATAAGTTATCCAAGGACTTTTGGCTATGGCTACACCTTC.

This clonotype was seen a handful of times. This chain uses TRBV29-1 with TRBJ2-5; D ambiguous. CDR3 length equals 14 residues. Germline V gene sequence: CDR1 SQVTM, CDR2 ANQGSEA. V dropped 2 bases and J dropped 2 bases, with 12 bases sitting between them. DNA for the CDR3: TGCAGCGTTGAACGGGTTTTCCTGCAAGAGACCCAGTACTTC. Its protein is CSVERVFLQETQYF.

This clonotype was seen a handful of times. V usage is TRBV12-3 or TRBV12-4 and J usage is TRBJ2-5; 8 bases map to TRBD2. V shed 6 bases and J 4 bases; nucleotides not matched to a gene: 10. There are 15 residues in the CDR3. The DNA for the CDR3 is TGTGCCAGCAGACCAGGGGCGGGGGGCACAGAGACCCAGTACTTC. Protein sequence: CASRPGAGGTETQYF.

This clonotype turned up a few times. V gene TRBV6-5 combines with J gene TRBJ1-1; D is ambiguous. The CDR3 length is 13 residues. Germline V CDR1 and CDR2: MNHEY, SVGAGI. V lost 0 bases and J 5 bases, leaving 7 bases between the germline ends. DNA of the CDR3: TGTGCCAGCAGTTACTCGGGTAGGACTGAAGCTTTCTTT. It encodes CASSYSGRTEAFF.

This clonotype has only a few counts. This chain joins TRBV12-3 or TRBV12-4 and TRBJ1-6; 8 positions match TRBD1. The V and J ends lost 1 base and 7 bases, in that order; junction bases with no gene match: 6. This CDR3 spans 16 amino acids. The CDR3 region is CASSLGTGSSNSPLHF. The CDR3 coding sequence is TGTGCCAGCAGTTTAGGGACAGGGAGTTCGAATTCACCCCTCCACTTT.

On this clonotype: The junction departs from germline at one end; a sequencing error may be responsible. The chain uses TRBV25-1 and TRBJ2-5; D uncertain. The closer fit of TRBJ2-7 to the DNA end suggests the J call may be wrong. The CDR3 runs 14 residues. Germline V gene lookup returns CDR1 MGHDK and CDR2 SYGVNS. The CDR3 DNA follows: TGTGCCAGCAGCGAATTCGGAGAAAGCTACGAGCAGTACTTC. Protein: CASSEFGESYEQYF.

The gene calls are TRBV12-3 or TRBV12-4 and TRBJ2-1, with TRBD1 identical over 11 bases. With V trimmed by 3 bases and J by 7 bases, 2 bases remained unmatched. This CDR3 has 14 amino acids. For the CDR3, the DNA is TGTGCCAGCAGTTTGGACAGGGGGCGGAATGAGCAGTTCTTC. Encoded protein: CASSLDRGRNEQFF.

J is TRBJ2-5 and V is TRBV11-2; 8 bases are shared with TRBD2. Germline assignment: CDR1 SGHAT and CDR2 FQNNGV. This CDR3 is 12 amino acids long. Trimming took 5 bases from V and 7 from J; bases not matched to a gene: 3. The CDR3 DNA is TGTGCCAGCAGCCACGGGGGGGGGACCCAGTACTTC. It is translated as CASSHGGGTQYF.

The chain employs TRBV4-2 and TRBJ2-7, with D perhaps matching TRBD1 or TRBD2 (5 bases each). V was pared by 4 bases and J by 1 base, with 17 bases between. The CDR3 runs to 16 residues. Germline CDR1 reads LGHNA; CDR2 reads YNFKEQ. CDR3 protein: CASSPRGTGSSYEQYF. DNA of the CDR3: TGTGCCAGCAGCCCCCGGGGAACAGGTAGTTCCTACGAGCAGTACTTC.

The chain couples TRBV4-3 to TRBJ1-2; D may be TRBD1 (6 bases). This CDR3 contains 17 residues. Per germline, CDR1 LGHNA and CDR2 YSLEER. V was trimmed by 4 bases and J by 0 bases, leaving 18 bases between them. CDR3 sequence reads: CASSPFLKDRSNYGYTF. CDR3 nucleotides: TGCGCCAGCAGCCCCTTCCTGAAGGACAGATCTAACTATGGCTACACCTTC.

V gene TRBV5-1 combines with J gene TRBJ2-3; 9 nucleotides agree with TRBD2. This CDR3 is built from 15 residues. Germline V gene lookup returns CDR1 SGHRS and CDR2 YFSETQ. The V and J ends lost 7 bases and 2 bases, in that order; junction bases with no gene match: 8. DNA of the CDR3: TGCGCCAGCGCAAGTAGCGGGGGCTACACAGATACGCAGTATTTT. The encoded protein is CASASSGGYTDTQYF.

This clonotype was recorded once. The chain joins TRBV12-3 or TRBV12-4 to TRBJ2-3, with 12 bases identical to TRBD2. V gave up 10 bases and J gave up 4 bases; unmatched junction bases: 30. The CDR3 contains 22 residues. The CDR3 is CAIGAPDRGSGLAGPSADTQYF. The CDR3 DNA is TGTGCCATAGGGGCCCCGGACAGGGGGTCGGGACTAGCGGGTCCTAGCGCAGATACGCAGTATTTT.

The rearrangement joins TRBV12-3 or TRBV12-4 to TRBJ1-1; D is ambiguous. The CDR3 is 13 amino acids. The V end lost 1 base, the J end lost 5 bases, and 8 bases lay between the germline ends. The CDR3 DNA reads TGTGCCAGCAGTTTAGTACGGGCAACTGAAGCTTTCTTT. Residues: CASSLVRATEAFF.